Shown below are 12 T cell receptor beta chains from a single sample sequenced in a study of high-grade serous ovarian cancer treatment subgroups. Sequenced by immunoSEQ multiplex PCR; TCRdb stores in-frame clones only, minus some. The sample contains about 3,900 clones, around three quarters of which appear only once. The tumor samples were collected prior to definitive surgery or chemotherapy. Sequencing input: tumor tissue. These receptors were taken from a human donor with high-grade serous ovarian cancer.

Note on this clone: Relative to the germline gene, one junction end is altered; a read error may explain this. The chain links TRBV5-3 to TRBJ1-2; TRBD1 is a possible D gene (5 bases). TRBV5-3 is reported as an ORF; its role is uncertain. There are 15 residues in the CDR3. This CDR3 is CASSLDITRNYGYTF. The CDR3 DNA reads TGTGCCAGCAGCTTGGACATCACCCGGAACTATGGCTACACCTTC.

There are a few counts of this clone. This chain connects TRBV7-2 to TRBJ1-5, with D uncertain. The germline V gene encodes CDR1 SGHTA and CDR2 FQGNSA. Trimming shortened V by 5 bases and J by 2 bases, and 10 bases separated the two germline ends. The length of the CDR3 is 14 residues. For the CDR3, the DNA is TGTGCCAGCAGCCCGAATCTCGGCAATCAGCCCCAGCATTTT. It specifies CASSPNLGNQPQHF.

The chain couples TRBV5-5 to TRBJ1-2; D is undetermined. The CDR3 runs 15 residues. Trimming took off 0 bases at V and 2 bases at J, with 11 bases between the two ends. From germline, CDR1 is SGHKS and CDR2 YYEKEE (reference sequence). The CDR3 region has the DNA TGTGCCAGCAGCTTGGACATCACCCGGAACTATGGCTACACCTTC. This codes for CASSLDITRNYGYTF.

This clone has just a few counts. The rearrangement uses TRBV6-5 and TRBJ2-1, with D perhaps TRBD1 (6 bases). Germline assignment: CDR1 MNHEY and CDR2 SVGAGI. Between the trimmed V and J ends, which lost 6 bases and 5 bases, there was a span of 17 bases. The CDR3 has 15 residues. The CDR3 DNA reads as TGTGCCAGCAGACCCGACAGGTTTAGTAACAATGAGCAGTTCTTC. It specifies CASRPDRFSNNEQFF.

This clone was counted between two and nine times. The chain couples TRBV28 to TRBJ1-2, with D maybe TRBD1 (6 bases). The V and J ends lost 3 bases and 4 bases respectively, with 12 bases between them. CDR3 size: 14 residues. Germline CDR1 is MDHEN and CDR2 is SYDVKM. CDR3 amino acids: CASSFAGQTYGYTF. The CDR3 nucleotides read TGTGCCAGCAGTTTCGCCGGACAGACCTATGGCTACACCTTC.

The sample holds one count of this clone. CDR3 DNA sequence: TGTGCCAGTAGGGGGGCTTTCAATCAGCCCCAGCATTTT. Translated: CASRGAFNQPQHF. The chain joins TRBV19 to TRBJ1-5; perhaps TRBD1 as D (6 bases). CDR1 LNHDA and CDR2 SQIVND come from the germline V gene (reference sequence). CDR3 length: 13 residues. The V and J ends lost 6 bases and 3 bases respectively, with 9 bases between them. Complete variable domain (other parts from reference TRBV19 and TRBJ1-5): DGGITQSPKYLFRKEGQNVTLSCEQNLNHDAMYWYRQDPGQGLRLIYYSQIVNDFQKGDIAEGYSVSREKKESFPLTVTSAQKNPTAFYLCASRGAFNQPQHFGDGTRLSIL.

The CDR3 protein is CASSYRGTQSYEQYF. As DNA, the CDR3 is TGTGCCAGCAGTTACCGAGGGACGCAGTCCTACGAGCAGTACTTC. The chain employs TRBV6-6 and TRBJ2-5; the D gene could be TRBD1 or TRBD2 (5 bases each). The J call is uncertain, as TRBJ2-7 better fits the DNA end. The length of the CDR3 is 15 residues. Germline V lookup: CDR1 MNHNY, CDR2 SVGAGI (reference sequence).

The rearrangement links TRBV5-4 to TRBJ2-5; TRBD1 matches 8 bases. The CDR3 has 14 residues. Germline V gene sequence: CDR1 SGHNT, CDR2 YYREEE (reference sequence). The V segment lost 0 bases and the J segment 4 bases; nucleotides outside the gene matches: 2. The CDR3 here is CASSLAGTGETQYF. The CDR3, as DNA: TGTGCCAGCAGCTTGGCGGGGACAGGAGAGACCCAGTACTTC.

This chain joins TRBV6-4 and TRBJ2-1; 11 bases align to TRBD2. The germline gives CDR1 MRHNA, CDR2 SNTAGT. The J segment lost 4 bases and the V segment lost 5 bases, leaving 7 bases of the junction unmatched. This CDR3 region has 16 residues. In DNA form, the CDR3 reads TGTGCCAGCAGTCCCTTAGCGGGGGGGCAATACAATGAGCAGTTCTTC. Its protein is CASSPLAGGQYNEQFF.

V gene TRBV9 combines with J gene TRBJ2-5; either TRBD1 or TRBD2 may supply D (5 bases each). Germline CDR1 reads SGDLS; CDR2 reads YYNGEE. The V end was cut by 4 bases, the J end by 5 bases, with 30 bases between. The CDR3 loop spans 19 amino acids. CDR3 nucleotides: TGTGCCAGCAGCTTGGGGAGCCTAGTAGGGACGCAGTATGGGGAGACCCAGTACTTC. The encoded protein is CASSLGSLVGTQYGETQYF.

The V and J genes are TRBV27 and TRBJ2-2, with D possibly being TRBD1 (5 bases). Trimming shortened V by 6 bases and J by 4 bases, and 18 bases separated the two germline ends. The CDR3 extends over 16 amino acids. Germline values: CDR1 MNHEY, CDR2 SMNVEV (reference sequence). The CDR3 bases are TGTGCCAGCAGCCCCCCCTCAGGGTGGGTCACCGGGGAGCTGTTTTTT. Amino acid sequence: CASSPPSGWVTGELFF.

The V and J genes are TRBV7-2 and TRBJ2-3; TRBD1 matches 8 bases. The trim removed 5 bases at V and 4 bases at J, leaving 11 bases unmatched. CDR1 and CDR2 from the germline V gene are SGHTA and FQGNSA. There are 16 residues in the CDR3. The DNA for the CDR3 is TGTGCCAGCAGCCGGGTAATCGGACAGGGCCCAGATACGCAGTATTTT. This sequence encodes CASSRVIGQGPDTQYF.